These 20 T cell receptor beta chains originate from one sample sequenced in a study of blood T cell repertoires in COVID-19. Profiling relied on immunoSEQ multiplex PCR, and the TCRdb table lists in-frame clones only, not all of them. Of approximately 250,000 clones listed, about 91% are singletons. The sample taken for sequencing was PBMCs or T cells enriched from blood (not recorded which). These receptors came from a man aged 35 to 55 who had been exposed to COVID-19.

This rearrangement joins TRBV7-9 to TRBJ2-4, with D perhaps matching TRBD2 (7 bases). Trimming left V 5 bases short and J 0 bases short, with 17 bases between. CDR1 SEHNR and CDR2 FQNEAQ come from the germline V gene (reference sequence). The CDR3 is 17 residues long. CDR3 sequence (DNA): TGTGCCAGCAGCACCATGGGGGGGCAAAAAGCCAAAAACATTCAGTACTTC. This sequence encodes CASSTMGGQKAKNIQYF. The variable domain in full, with the rest retrieved from reference TRBV7-9 and TRBJ2-4, is DTGVSQNPRHKITKRGQNVTFRCDPISEHNRLYWYRQTLGQGPEFLTYFQNEAQLEKSRLLSDRFSAERPKGSFSTLEIQRTEQGDSAMYLCASSTMGGQKAKNIQYFGAGTRLSVL.

This chain uses TRBV2 with TRBJ2-1, with D tentatively TRBD2 (5 bases). The V gene lost 8 bases and the J gene lost 6 bases, with 32 bases spanning the gap. Germline assignment: CDR1 SNHLY and CDR2 FYNNEI. The length of the CDR3 is 19 residues. The CDR3 spells CASRMNGVGYRYHTNEQFF. The CDR3 bases are TGTGCCAGCCGTATGAACGGGGTGGGGTATCGATACCATACCAATGAGCAGTTCTTC. The full variable domain, rest sourced from reference TRBV2 and TRBJ2-1, is EPEVTQTPSHQVTQMGQEVILRCVPISNHLYFYWYRQILGQKVEFLVSFYNNEISEKSEIFDDQFSVERPDGSNFTLKIRSTKLEDSAMYFCASRMNGVGYRYHTNEQFFGPGTRLTVL.

The chain combines TRBV25-1 with TRBJ2-7; D may be TRBD1 (6 bases). The CDR3 runs 11 residues. CDR1 and CDR2 (germline): MGHDK, SYGVNS. V lost 5 bases and J lost 8, with 10 bases in between. CDR3 in amino acids: CASSPDSKQYF. The CDR3, as DNA: TGTGCCAGCAGTCCGGACAGCAAGCAGTACTTC.

This chain links TRBV2 with TRBJ1-3; the D is unclear. Trimming removed 6 bases at V and 4 bases at J, with 10 bases between. The CDR3 has 13 amino acids. The germline V gene encodes CDR1 SNHLY and CDR2 FYNNEI. CDR3 amino acids: CASRRHGGNTIYF. CDR3 sequence (DNA): TGTGCCAGCAGACGACACGGAGGAAACACCATATATTTT.

The chain recombines TRBV5-1 with TRBJ2-3, with 7 positions matching TRBD1. The CDR3 has 15 residues. With V trimmed by 0 bases and J by 6 bases, 7 bases remained unmatched. From germline, CDR1 is SGHRS and CDR2 YFSETQ. CDR3 in DNA: TGCGCCAGCAGCTTGGAACAGGGGAGTGGGGATACGCAGTATTTT. It translates to CASSLEQGSGDTQYF.

The chain carries TRBV28 and TRBJ2-7; 9 bases line up with TRBD1. The CDR3 has 12 residues. After removal of 8 bases from V and 6 bases from J, the junction contained 5 bases not matched to a gene. Germline CDR1 is MDHEN and CDR2 is SYDVKM. This chain's CDR3 is CASGQGYGEQYF. CDR3 DNA: TGTGCCAGCGGACAGGGGTACGGCGAGCAGTACTTC.

V is TRBV4-1 and J is TRBJ2-7, with TRBD2 identical over 11 bases. V was pared by 1 base and J by 0 bases, with 11 bases of the junction left unmatched. This CDR3 is built from 19 residues. Germline lookup yields CDR1 MGHRA and CDR2 YSYEKL. CDR3 amino acids: CASSQVLLTSGTVSYEQYF. CDR3 DNA sequence: TGCGCCAGCAGCCAAGTTCTTTTGACTAGCGGGACCGTCTCCTACGAGCAGTACTTC.

The gene calls are TRBV7-9 and TRBJ1-1; weak D call: TRBD1 (5 bases). Trimming pared 1 base from V and 3 bases from J, leaving 15 bases between. This CDR3 has 16 residues. Germline-derived CDR1 and CDR2 are SEHNR and FQNEAQ (reference sequence). CDR3 in amino acids: CASSLGSSRGDTEAFF. CDR3 in DNA: TGTGCCAGCAGCTTAGGATCGTCGCGGGGCGACACTGAAGCTTTCTTT.

V gene TRBV30 combines with J gene TRBJ1-1; D gene unclear. Per germline, CDR1 GTSNPN and CDR2 SVGIG (reference sequence). With 5 bases removed from V and 1 base from J, the gap between germline ends came to 5 bases. The CDR3 is made up of 11 amino acids. CDR3 bases: TGTGCCTGGTCCAAGAACACTGAAGCTTTCTTT. Translation: CAWSKNTEAFF.

The sample holds a few counts of this clone. The rearrangement joins TRBV28 to TRBJ2-3; 7 positions agree with TRBD2. The J segment lost 4 bases and the V segment lost 5 bases, leaving 12 bases of the junction unmatched. Germline values: CDR1 MDHEN, CDR2 SYDVKM. The CDR3 extends over 16 amino acids. CDR3 amino acids: CASSPALASGPDTQYF. The CDR3 DNA reads TGTGCCAGCAGTCCCGCGTTAGCTAGCGGCCCAGATACGCAGTATTTT.

The V gene is TRBV15, the J gene TRBJ1-1; no firm D call. The CDR3 loop spans 11 amino acids. CDR1 LNHNV and CDR2 YYDKDF come from the germline V gene (reference sequence). V lost 8 bases and J 6 bases, leaving 10 bases between the germline ends. The CDR3 DNA reads as TGTGCCACCTCTCGGTACTCTGAAGCTTTCTTT. This encodes CATSRYSEAFF. The entire variable domain, with the rest obtained from reference TRBV15 and TRBJ1-1, is as follows: DAMVIQNPRYQVTQFGKPVTLSCSQTLNHNVMYWYQQKSSQAPKLLFHYYDKDFNNEADTPDNFQSRRPNTSFCFLDIRSPGLGDTAMYLCATSRYSEAFFGQGTRLTVV.

V usage is TRBV4-1 and J usage is TRBJ2-1; D perhaps matches TRBD2 (5 bases). CDR3 length: 11 residues. Germline CDR1 MGHRA, CDR2 YSYEKL. Trimming left V 9 bases short and J 7 bases short, with 10 bases between. The CDR3 region has the DNA TGCGCCAGTAGCGCTACTAATGAGCAGTTCTTC. This encodes CASSATNEQFF.

The chain is built from TRBV7-2 and TRBJ2-2; the D gene is possibly TRBD2 (5 bases). V was pared by 2 bases and J by 1 base, with 11 bases between. Germline CDR1 SGHTA, CDR2 FQGNSA. This CDR3 region has 16 residues. This CDR3 is CASSLFRGQNTGELFF. CDR3 nucleotides: TGTGCCAGCAGCTTATTTCGGGGTCAGAACACCGGGGAGCTGTTTTTT.

The chain employs TRBV28 and TRBJ2-2; 10 bases are shared with TRBD1. Trimming cost V 7 bases and J 4 bases; bases outside gene matches: 6. From germline, CDR1 is MDHEN and CDR2 SYDVKM. The CDR3 consists of 15 residues. The CDR3 is CASIPGTGVTGELFF. The CDR3 nucleotides are TGTGCCAGCATTCCCGGGACAGGGGTCACCGGGGAGCTGTTTTTT.

The chain links TRBV27 to TRBJ1-1, with TRBD1 as a possible D gene (5 bases). Germline V CDR1 and CDR2: MNHEY, SMNVEV (reference sequence). V lost 2 bases to trimming and J lost 4 bases, with 11 bases between them. This CDR3 has 14 amino acids. CDR3 amino acids: CASSLRGWGTEAFF. DNA for the CDR3: TGTGCCAGCAGTTTAAGGGGTTGGGGCACTGAAGCTTTCTTT.

The J gene is TRBJ2-7, the V gene TRBV14, with 8 bases identical to TRBD2. This CDR3 spans 14 amino acids. The V segment lost 4 bases and the J segment 6 bases; nucleotides outside the gene matches: 8. Germline-derived CDR1 and CDR2 are SGHDN and FVKESK. The CDR3 is CASSLSGTRGEQYF. The CDR3, as DNA: TGTGCCAGCAGCCTATCCGGGACTAGGGGCGAGCAGTACTTC.

This clone was seen only a few times. The junction does not match germline at one end; this may be a read error. The chain recombines TRBV7-7 with TRBJ1-3, with a tentative D call TRBD1 (5 bases). The germline gives CDR1 SSHAT, CDR2 FNYEAQ (reference sequence). The CDR3 spans 15 residues. This CDR3 is CASSLDSHSGNTIYF. The CDR3 DNA is TGTGCTAGCAGCTTAGACAGCCACTCTGGAAACACCATATATTTT.

The rearrangement uses TRBV28 and TRBJ1-5; possible D gene TRBD1, 6 bases. The V end lost 3 bases, the J end lost 3 bases, and 12 bases lay between the germline ends. Germline loops: CDR1 MDHEN, CDR2 SYDVKM. This CDR3 is built from 15 residues. The CDR3 loop is CASSFIGQNNQPQHF. CDR3 nucleotides: TGTGCCAGCAGTTTTATCGGACAGAACAATCAGCCCCAGCATTTT.

The rearrangement uses TRBV10-3 and TRBJ1-3, with D perhaps TRBD1 (5 bases). CDR1 is ENHRY and CDR2 is SYGVKD in the germline V gene. Trimming pared 5 bases from V and 8 bases from J, leaving 13 bases between. This CDR3 is 13 amino acids long. The CDR3 is CAISPVGGDTIYF. CDR3 DNA: TGTGCCATCAGTCCGGTGGGGGGAGACACCATATATTTT.

The chain combines TRBV5-4 with TRBJ2-7; tentative D call: TRBD2 (5 bases). The germline gives CDR1 SGHNT, CDR2 YYREEE (reference sequence). The CDR3 is 16 amino acids. V lost 4 bases and J lost 2, with 19 bases in between. The CDR3 nucleotides read TGTGCCAGCAGCAGATTTAGCGATTCGGGAACCTACGAGCAGTACTTC. It yields the protein CASSRFSDSGTYEQYF.